Below, 10 T cell receptor beta chains from the same sample are listed, as sequenced in a study of T-cell memory formation after mild COVID-19. TCRdb independently ran MiXCR on the 5' RACE reads; one entry per CDR3 protein. This sample has 34,000 or so distinct CDR3 sequences, with about 7.3% found just once. Sequenced sample: PBMCs or a T cell subset sorted from them (not recorded which). These receptors all come from a man in his late teens or twenties who had mild COVID-19 (a few samples of this study predate the infection). Cell type and time point are not known.

The chain employs TRBV6-5 and TRBJ2-5, with no clear D. V was trimmed by 4 bases and J by 5 bases, leaving 11 bases between them. CDR1 MNHEY and CDR2 SVGAGI come from the germline V gene. CDR3 length equals 13 residues. CDR3 DNA sequence: TGTGCCAGCAGTTTAAACAGTCACGAGACCCAGTACTTC. Translation gives CASSLNSHETQYF.

This clonotype was counted at least ten times. A read error may produce the germline difference seen at one junction end. V usage is TRBV20-1 and J usage is TRBJ2-5, with 7 bases identical to TRBD1. The CDR3 has 14 residues. CDR1 and CDR2 (germline): DFQATT, SNEGSKA (reference sequence). In DNA, the CDR3 is TGCAGTGCTGGAGACAGGGTGTTAAAGGAGACCCAGTACTTC. Its protein is CSAGDRVLKETQYF.

In this sample, this clonotype turned up many times. This chain connects TRBV7-2 to TRBJ2-3; 11 nucleotides agree with TRBD1. Germline CDR1 SGHTA, CDR2 FQGNSA. The CDR3 is 18 residues long. J gave up 3 bases and V 3 bases, and 11 bases lay outside the gene matches. CDR3 DNA sequence: TGTGCCAGCAGCTTCACCCTGACCGGGACAGGGGGGACAGATACGCAGTATTTT. As protein: CASSFTLTGTGGTDTQYF.

The rearrangement uses TRBV6-6 and TRBJ1-5; 9 bases are shared with TRBD1. Germline V lookup: CDR1 MNHNY, CDR2 SVGAGI (reference sequence). With 4 bases clipped from V and 2 bases from J, the junction kept 6 bases outside the gene matches. The CDR3 sequence is 16 residues long. CDR3 bases: TGTGCCAGCAGTTTAACAGGGGGCGGGGGCAATCAGCCCCAGCATTTT. Amino acid sequence: CASSLTGGGGNQPQHF.

This clonotype was seen ten or more times. V is TRBV6-2 or TRBV6-3 and J is TRBJ2-7; 7 bases align to TRBD1. Trimming cost V 2 bases and J 7 bases; bases outside gene matches: 5. Germline CDR1 reads MNHEY; CDR2 reads SVGEGT. The CDR3 has 13 amino acids. The CDR3 DNA sequence: TGTGCCAGCAGTTACCGCGGCAGGGGGGAGCAGTACGTC. This translates into CASSYRGRGEQYV.

This chain connects TRBV20-1 to TRBJ1-4; D is undetermined. Germline V CDR1 and CDR2: DFQATT, SNEGSKA (reference sequence). The V and J ends lost 1 base and 7 bases respectively, with 7 bases between them. This CDR3 is 12 amino acids long. The CDR3, as DNA: TGCAGTGCTAGAGCGTTCGGTGAAAAACTGTTTTTT. It codes for CSARAFGEKLFF.

The V call is TRBV7-9, the J call TRBJ2-6; D remains ambiguous. The germline V and J ends were trimmed by 3 bases and 0 bases, with 3 bases remaining between them. This CDR3 comprises 14 residues. Looked up from germline, CDR1 is SEHNR and CDR2 is FQNEAQ (reference sequence). CDR3 nucleotides: TGTGCCAGCAGCTTTGACTCTGGGGCCAACGTCCTGACTTTC. Translated, it gives CASSFDSGANVLTF.

In this sample, this clonotype turned up many times. The chain joins TRBV27 to TRBJ2-7; D uncertain. The CDR3 runs 13 residues. Trimming took off 6 bases at V and 6 bases at J, with 15 bases between the two ends. Germline CDR1 and CDR2: MNHEY and SMNVEV (reference sequence). CDR3 DNA sequence: TGTGCCAGCAGGTTGGGCCCAGTTGGCGAGCAGTACTTC. It yields the protein CASRLGPVGEQYF.

This clonotype was counted ten times or more. J is TRBJ2-7 and V is TRBV5-6; 9 nucleotides agree with TRBD2. The trim removed 4 bases at V and 2 bases at J, leaving 7 bases unmatched. The CDR3 loop spans 15 amino acids. Germline V lookup: CDR1 SGHDT, CDR2 YYEEEE. CDR3 nucleotide sequence: TGTGCCAGCAGCCCCACGCGGGGGGGCCCCTACGAGCAGTACTTC. This sequence encodes CASSPTRGGPYEQYF.

This clonotype was observed a handful of times. This rearrangement joins TRBV14 to TRBJ2-5, with a possible D match to TRBD2 (5 bases). V lost 6 bases and J 4 bases, leaving 9 bases between the germline ends. CDR3 size: 12 residues. Germline-derived CDR1 and CDR2 are SGHDN and FVKESK. Here the CDR3 reads CASSGLGETQYF. The CDR3 region has the DNA TGTGCCAGCAGTGGACTGGGAGAGACCCAGTACTTC.